This T cell receptor beta chain was recorded in a study of shared clonotypes between healthy human individuals. Study information: Three plates were used per donor for CD4 naive, three for CD4 memory, two for CD8 naive and one for CD8 memory.

V trimming: 2 bases; J trimming: 6 bases; junction bases outside the gene matches: 4. Germline values: CDR1 LNHDA, CDR2 SQIVND (reference sequence). This CDR3 is 16 amino acids long. Sequenced by immunoSEQ multiplex PCR; TCRdb stores in-frame clones only, minus some. This sample carries 2.5 million or so clones, around nine tenths of them seen once, and the ten largest clones take over 0.12%. The chain is built from TRBV19 and TRBJ1-6, with TRBD1 identical over 10 bases. Sequencing was done on a sample of naive CD4+ T cells sorted from blood. As to subset: CD45RA+ positively selected. The clonotype originates from a man younger than 35 in good health. The CDR3 sequence is CASSISGTGVNSPLHF. Here the CDR3 DNA reads TGTGCCAGTAGTATATCGGGGACAGGGGTTAATTCACCCCTCCACTTT.